These 30 T cell receptor beta chains originate from one sample sequenced in a study of cytomegalovirus exposure and HLA in healthy donors. In the PCR, 60 Vbeta and 13 Jbeta primers were used. Produced via immunoSEQ multiplex PCR; TCRdb's table is partial and in-frame only. Of more than 60,000 clones listed, roughly 80% are singletons. The sequenced sample consisted of PBMCs. These receptors originate from a male donor in good health and CMV-seropositive.

The chain combines TRBV7-9 with TRBJ2-2; unclear D gene. CDR1 and CDR2 (germline): SEHNR, FQNEAQ (reference sequence). Trimming shortened V by 1 base and J by 1 base, and 7 bases separated the two germline ends. The CDR3 is made up of 15 amino acids. DNA for the CDR3: TGTGCCAGCAGCTTAGGAGTCGGGAACACCGGGGAGCTGTTTTTT. Amino acids: CASSLGVGNTGELFF.

The V gene is TRBV7-2, the J gene TRBJ1-1; D not certain. The germline CDR1 and CDR2 sequences are SGHTA and FQGNSA. There are 15 residues in the CDR3. Trimming removed 0 bases from V and 5 bases from J, with 13 bases in between. The DNA of the CDR3 is TGTGCCAGCAGCTTAGCGAGATCGGGGAGGACTGAAGCTTTCTTT. Protein: CASSLARSGRTEAFF.

The chain couples TRBV10-3 to TRBJ1-1, with TRBD1 identical over 8 bases. CDR1 is ENHRY, CDR2 SYGVKD, per germline. This CDR3 is 14 amino acids long. V dropped 6 bases and J dropped 6; count of bases not matched to a gene: 9. This chain's CDR3 is CAISDGQGVAEAFF. CDR3 nucleotides: TGTGCCATCAGCGACGGACAGGGAGTGGCTGAAGCTTTCTTT.

The gene calls are TRBV9 and TRBJ2-7, with 11 nucleotides matching TRBD1. There are 14 residues in the CDR3. V trimming: 3 bases; J trimming: 5 bases; junction bases outside the gene matches: 4. Looked up from germline, CDR1 is SGDLS and CDR2 is YYNGEE. CDR3 coding DNA: TGTGCCAGCAGCGCAGCGGGACAGGGGGACGAGCAGTACTTC. It encodes CASSAAGQGDEQYF.

This clone was observed a handful of times. The chain links TRBV25-1 to TRBJ2-1, with 13 bases matching TRBD2. J lost 8 bases, V lost 7 bases, and 14 bases had no gene match. This CDR3 has 17 residues. Germline V lookup: CDR1 MGHDK, CDR2 SYGVNS. CDR3: CASTTRLAGGTRDEQFF. The CDR3 nucleotides are TGTGCCAGCACCACACGACTAGCGGGGGGAACTAGGGATGAGCAGTTCTTC.

In this sample, this clone turned up a few times. The chain carries TRBV4-2 and TRBJ2-3; 9 bases are shared with TRBD2. J gave up 4 bases and V 0 bases, and 2 bases lay outside the gene matches. CDR1 is LGHNA, CDR2 YNFKEQ, per germline. CDR3 size: 15 residues. The CDR3 bases are TGTGCCAGCAGCCAAGAGCGGGGGGGCGCAGATACGCAGTATTTT. Its protein is CASSQERGGADTQYF.

This clone was recorded once. The rearrangement joins TRBV7-9 to TRBJ2-3; 11 positions match TRBD2. CDR1 and CDR2 (germline): SEHNR, FQNEAQ (reference sequence). The CDR3 length is 16 residues. V was pared by 5 bases and J by 2 bases, with 6 bases of the junction left unmatched. The CDR3 bases are TGTGCCAGCAGCCCGGGGACTAGCGGACTCACAGATACGCAGTATTTT. Its protein is CASSPGTSGLTDTQYF. Full variable domain (outside the CDR3, taken from reference TRBV7-9 and TRBJ2-3): DTGVSQNPRHKITKRGQNVTFRCDPISEHNRLYWYRQTLGQGPEFLTYFQNEAQLEKSRLLSDRFSAERPKGSFSTLEIQRTEQGDSAMYLCASSPGTSGLTDTQYFGPGTRLTVL.

The gene calls are TRBV5-6 and TRBJ2-2; 14 nucleotides align to TRBD2. This CDR3 is 17 amino acids long. The V segment lost 8 bases and the J segment 5 bases; nucleotides outside the gene matches: 11. Germline V gene sequence: CDR1 SGHDT, CDR2 YYEEEE. The CDR3 sequence: CASSGLAGERETGELFF. The CDR3 region has the DNA TGTGCCAGTTCGGGACTAGCGGGGGAGCGTGAAACCGGGGAGCTGTTTTTT.

V gene TRBV2 combines with J gene TRBJ1-2; the match to TRBD1 covers 8 bases. Germline lookup yields CDR1 SNHLY and CDR2 FYNNEI. J lost 4 bases, V lost 4 bases, and 8 bases had no gene match. The CDR3 is made up of 15 amino acids. This CDR3 is CASSGGGTGRYGYTF. The CDR3 region has the DNA TGTGCCAGCAGTGGGGGGGGGACAGGTCGCTATGGCTACACCTTC.

This chain connects TRBV4-3 to TRBJ1-2, with a tentative D call TRBD1 (6 bases). The CDR3 spans 15 residues. Germline V gene data show CDR1 as LGHNA and CDR2 as YSLEER. The V gene lost 1 base and the J gene lost 0 bases, with 9 bases spanning the gap. The CDR3 is CASSQATGSNYGYTF. In nucleotides, the CDR3 is TGCGCCAGCAGCCAAGCAACAGGGTCTAACTATGGCTACACCTTC.

The chain employs TRBV5-6 and TRBJ2-3, with D hard to call. CDR3 length: 14 residues. Trimming left V 0 bases short and J 6 bases short, with 11 bases between. Germline V lookup: CDR1 SGHDT, CDR2 YYEEEE. The CDR3 sequence: CASSLGLEYDTQYF. CDR3 DNA sequence: TGTGCCAGCAGCTTGGGGTTGGAGTACGATACGCAGTATTTT.

The chain employs TRBV5-1 and TRBJ2-3; 13 bases map to TRBD2. Losses at the gene ends were 1 base for V and 0 bases for J; bases not matched to a gene: 2. The CDR3 extends over 17 amino acids. Germline lookup yields CDR1 SGHRS and CDR2 YFSETQ. CDR3 sequence (DNA): TGCGCCAGCAGCTTGACTAGCGGGGGGGGTAGCACAGATACGCAGTATTTT. Translating it yields CASSLTSGGGSTDTQYF.

The rearrangement joins TRBV7-2 to TRBJ2-1, with 11 bases that match TRBD2. CDR1 is SGHTA, CDR2 FQGNSA, per germline. The CDR3 contains 15 residues. Trimming took 5 bases from V and 2 from J; bases not matched to a gene: 2. The CDR3 DNA follows: TGTGCCAGCAGCCATAGCGGGGGGGCCTACAATGAGCAGTTCTTC. It translates to CASSHSGGAYNEQFF.

This rearrangement joins TRBV7-9 to TRBJ2-1; 10 bases are a match to TRBD2. The CDR3 spans 15 residues. The germline V gene has CDR1 SEHNR and CDR2 FQNEAQ (reference sequence). The trim removed 5 bases at V and 7 bases at J, leaving 8 bases unmatched. CDR3 sequence: CASSAQRGGMNEQFF. As DNA, the CDR3 is TGTGCCAGCAGCGCTCAGCGGGGGGGAATGAATGAGCAGTTCTTC.

This clone was observed once. This chain uses TRBV5-1 with TRBJ2-3; 10 positions agree with TRBD1. The CDR3 spans 14 residues. V gave up 6 bases and J gave up 4 bases; unmatched junction bases: 5. Germline V gene sequence: CDR1 SGHRS, CDR2 YFSETQ. DNA for the CDR3: TGCGCCAGCAAACGGACAGGGGGGGCAGATACGCAGTATTTT. Its protein product is CASKRTGGADTQYF.

This chain connects TRBV7-9 to TRBJ2-1; 14 bases align to TRBD2. Germline-derived CDR1 and CDR2 are SEHNR and FQNEAQ (reference sequence). V gave up 5 bases and J gave up 6 bases; unmatched junction bases: 3. CDR3 size: 15 residues. In nucleotides, the CDR3 is TGTGCCAGCAGCCTGGGACTAGCGGGAGTCAATGAGCAGTTCTTC. Its protein is CASSLGLAGVNEQFF.

The V and J genes are TRBV5-4 and TRBJ2-1; 10 bases agree with TRBD1. Germline V gene data show CDR1 as SGHNT and CDR2 as YYREEE (reference sequence). Trimming cost V 0 bases and J 4 bases; bases outside gene matches: 1. The CDR3 runs to 15 residues. CDR3 amino acids: CASSLGTGGYNEQFF. CDR3 sequence (DNA): TGTGCCAGCAGCTTGGGGACAGGGGGGTACAATGAGCAGTTCTTC.

V gene TRBV5-1 combines with J gene TRBJ1-4; a weak D match, TRBD1 (6 bases). CDR1 SGHRS and CDR2 YFSETQ come from the germline V gene. The CDR3 runs 13 residues. V lost 9 bases, J lost 4 bases, and 13 bases lay in between. CDR3 bases: TGCGCCACCAGAGACAGGAATAATGAAAAACTGTTTTTT. The encoded protein is CATRDRNNEKLFF.

This clone was seen once. The chain uses TRBV7-2 and TRBJ2-4; 7 nucleotides match TRBD1. Germline V gene sequence: CDR1 SGHTA, CDR2 FQGNSA. V shed 5 bases, J shed 0 bases, and the junction held 7 bases outside the gene matches. The CDR3 is 16 residues long. Here the CDR3 reads CASSMTGIVAKNIQYF. CDR3 coding DNA: TGTGCCAGCAGCATGACAGGGATTGTAGCCAAAAACATTCAGTACTTC.

The genes are TRBV4-1 and TRBJ1-2, with D hard to call. The CDR3 consists of 15 residues. From germline, CDR1 is MGHRA and CDR2 YSYEKL. V lost 4 bases to trimming and J lost 4 bases, with 16 bases between them. CDR3: CASSPFAVGLYGYTF. DNA for the CDR3: TGCGCCAGCAGCCCCTTCGCGGTAGGTCTCTATGGCTACACCTTC.

CDR3 protein: CASSPQGAQETQYF. CDR3 nucleotide sequence: TGTGCCAGCAGCCCACAGGGGGCACAAGAGACCCAGTACTTC. V is TRBV11-3 and J is TRBJ2-5; 9 bases map to TRBD1. Germline V gene lookup returns CDR1 SGHNT and CDR2 YENEEA. The ends lost 5 bases at V and 2 bases at J; junction bases unmatched: 3. The CDR3 contains 14 residues.

The chain couples TRBV4-1 to TRBJ2-1, with 7 bases identical to TRBD2. This CDR3 is built from 15 residues. V was pared by 3 bases and J by 4 bases, with 6 bases of the junction left unmatched. Germline-derived CDR1 and CDR2 are MGHRA and YSYEKL. The CDR3 sequence: CASSQRAGWYNEQFF. In nucleotides, the CDR3 is TGCGCCAGCAGCCAGAGAGCGGGGTGGTACAATGAGCAGTTCTTC.

This clone was counted many times. This chain uses TRBV7-2 with TRBJ1-1; D uncertain. The CDR3 consists of 12 residues. Per the germline V gene, CDR1 is SGHTA and CDR2 is FQGNSA. V dropped 0 bases and J dropped 5 bases, with 4 bases sitting between them. CDR3 nucleotides: TGTGCCAGCAGCTTAGCCCTGACTGAAGCTTTCTTT. This sequence encodes CASSLALTEAFF.

With respect to this clone: Other DNA sequences from this sample encode an identical CDR3 as well. The CDR3: CAISDWAEGTEAFF. The DNA for the CDR3 is TGTGCCATCAGTGACTGGGCCGAGGGCACTGAAGCTTTCTTT. The rearrangement links TRBV10-3 to TRBJ1-1; no clear D. CDR3 length: 14 residues. The ends were cut back, 3 bases at V and 4 bases at J, with 12 bases in the middle. CDR1 is ENHRY and CDR2 is SYGVKD in the germline V gene.

V usage is TRBV7-3 and J usage is TRBJ1-1; 9 nucleotides align to TRBD1. J lost 1 base, V lost 5 bases, and 5 bases had no gene match. Germline values: CDR1 SGHTA, CDR2 FQGTGA. This CDR3 region has 15 residues. In DNA, the CDR3 is TGTGCCAGCAGCCCGGCGACAGGGGGGAACACTGAAGCTTTCTTT. Amino acid sequence: CASSPATGGNTEAFF.

This clone has a handful of counts. V and J are TRBV27 and TRBJ2-7, with TRBD1 matching 7 bases. CDR1 and CDR2 from the germline V gene are MNHEY and SMNVEV (reference sequence). The CDR3 loop spans 14 amino acids. V gave up 6 bases and J gave up 0 bases; unmatched junction bases: 5. The CDR3 reads CASSGQDSSYEQYF. Written as DNA, the CDR3 is TGTGCCAGCAGCGGACAGGACAGCTCCTACGAGCAGTACTTC.

In its sample, this clone was seen once. This rearrangement joins TRBV11-2 to TRBJ2-3; weak D call: TRBD2 (7 bases). CDR1 is SGHAT, CDR2 FQNNGV, per germline. The V and J ends lost 0 bases and 4 bases respectively, with 20 bases between them. The CDR3 covers 18 residues. The CDR3, as DNA: TGTGCCAGCAGCTTAGATCACGGTGGGGGCGGGGGCGCAGATACGCAGTATTTT. This codes for CASSLDHGGGGGADTQYF.

V gene TRBV19 combines with J gene TRBJ1-4; D ambiguous. Germline V gene sequence: CDR1 LNHDA, CDR2 SQIVND (reference sequence). CDR3 length equals 13 residues. V was cut by 6 bases and J by 7 bases, with 12 bases left in between. CDR3 nucleotide sequence: TGTGCCAGTAGGCCAGGCGGGAGTGAAAAACTGTTTTTT. Its translation: CASRPGGSEKLFF.

This clone was counted only a few times. This rearrangement joins TRBV11-2 to TRBJ2-3; no clear D gene. Germline CDR1 SGHAT, CDR2 FQNNGV. CDR3 length equals 15 residues. Trimming stripped 4 bases from V and 6 bases from J, with 17 bases between. CDR3 DNA: TGTGCCAGCAGCTCCATGGTGGCCCTCGGGGATACGCAGTATTTT. This translates into CASSSMVALGDTQYF.

The chain employs TRBV11-1 and TRBJ2-3, with 8 bases that match TRBD1. CDR1 is SGHAT and CDR2 is FQDESV in the germline V gene (reference sequence). This CDR3 contains 16 residues. The junction had 7 bases not matched to a gene; V was cut back by 1 base and J by 4 bases. For the CDR3, the DNA is TGTGCCAGCAGCTTAGAACGGCCAGGGGGCTCAGATACGCAGTATTTT. Protein product: CASSLERPGGSDTQYF.